This T cell receptor beta chain was sequenced for a study of blood T cell repertoires in COVID-19. Trimming at V came to 5 bases and at J to 7 bases, leaving 7 bases not matched to a gene. Germline loops: CDR1 SGHTA, CDR2 FQGNSA. This CDR3 has 13 amino acids. Sequencing was performed with immunoSEQ multiplex PCR; in TCRdb, only in-frame clones are kept and a portion is missing. The sample lists some 200,000 clones, around nine tenths occurring once. The sample was peripheral blood. This chain connects TRBV7-2 to TRBJ1-2, with TRBD1 identical over 7 bases. This sequence originates from a woman aged 70 to 79 with COVID-19, enrolled during active disease. CDR3 residues: CASSANRGAGYTF. CDR3 sequence (DNA): TGTGCCAGCAGCGCCAACAGGGGTGCTGGCTACACCTTC.